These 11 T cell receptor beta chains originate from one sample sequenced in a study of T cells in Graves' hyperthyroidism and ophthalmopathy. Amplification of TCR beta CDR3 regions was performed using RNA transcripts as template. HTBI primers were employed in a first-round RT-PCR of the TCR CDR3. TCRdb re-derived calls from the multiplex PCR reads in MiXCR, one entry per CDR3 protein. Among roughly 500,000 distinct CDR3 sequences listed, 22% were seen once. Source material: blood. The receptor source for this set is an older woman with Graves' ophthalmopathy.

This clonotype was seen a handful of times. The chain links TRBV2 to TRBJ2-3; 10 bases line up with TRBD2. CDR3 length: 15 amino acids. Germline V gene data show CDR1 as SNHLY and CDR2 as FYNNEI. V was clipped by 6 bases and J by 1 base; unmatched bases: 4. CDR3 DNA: TGTGCCAGCAGGCCCGGGACTAGCGGCACAGATACGCAGTATTTT. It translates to CASRPGTSGTDTQYF.

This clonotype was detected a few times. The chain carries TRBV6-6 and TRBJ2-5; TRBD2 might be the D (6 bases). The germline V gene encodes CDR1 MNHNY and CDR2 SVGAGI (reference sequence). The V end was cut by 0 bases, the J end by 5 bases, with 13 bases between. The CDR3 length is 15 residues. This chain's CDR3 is CASSYSGLASETQYF. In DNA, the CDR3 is TGTGCCAGCAGTTACTCAGGGCTAGCGAGTGAGACCCAGTACTTC.

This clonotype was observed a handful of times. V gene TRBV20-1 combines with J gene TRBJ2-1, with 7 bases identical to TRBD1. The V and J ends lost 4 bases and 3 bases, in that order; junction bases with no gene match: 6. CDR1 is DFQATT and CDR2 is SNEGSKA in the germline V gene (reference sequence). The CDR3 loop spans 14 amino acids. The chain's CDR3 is CSAMGQRGYNEQFF. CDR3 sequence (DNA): TGCAGTGCTATGGGACAGAGAGGCTACAATGAGCAGTTCTTC.

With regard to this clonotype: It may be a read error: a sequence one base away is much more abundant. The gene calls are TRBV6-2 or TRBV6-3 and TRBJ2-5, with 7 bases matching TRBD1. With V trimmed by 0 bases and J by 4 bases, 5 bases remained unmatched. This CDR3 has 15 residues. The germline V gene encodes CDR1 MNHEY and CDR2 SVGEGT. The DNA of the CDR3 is TGTGCCAGCAGTTACTCTCGCGACAGGGTAGAGACCCAGTACTTC. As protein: CASSYSRDRVETQYF.

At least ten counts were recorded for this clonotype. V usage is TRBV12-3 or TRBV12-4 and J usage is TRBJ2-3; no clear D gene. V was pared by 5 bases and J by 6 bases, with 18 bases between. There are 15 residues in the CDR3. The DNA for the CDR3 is TGTGCCAGCAGTCCCCGGAGAAGCAAGGTCGATACGCAGTATTTT. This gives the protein CASSPRRSKVDTQYF.

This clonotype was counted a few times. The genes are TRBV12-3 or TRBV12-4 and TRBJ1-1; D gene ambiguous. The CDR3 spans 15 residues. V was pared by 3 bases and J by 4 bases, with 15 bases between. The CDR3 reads CASSFALNRVTEAFF. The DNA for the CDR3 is TGTGCCAGCAGTTTCGCTCTAAATAGGGTCACTGAAGCTTTCTTT.

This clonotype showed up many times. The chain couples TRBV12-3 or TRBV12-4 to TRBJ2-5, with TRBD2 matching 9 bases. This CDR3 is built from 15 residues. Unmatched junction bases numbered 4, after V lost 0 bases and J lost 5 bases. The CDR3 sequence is CASSLASGRTETQYF. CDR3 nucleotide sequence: TGTGCCAGCAGTTTAGCGAGCGGGAGGACGGAGACCCAGTACTTC.

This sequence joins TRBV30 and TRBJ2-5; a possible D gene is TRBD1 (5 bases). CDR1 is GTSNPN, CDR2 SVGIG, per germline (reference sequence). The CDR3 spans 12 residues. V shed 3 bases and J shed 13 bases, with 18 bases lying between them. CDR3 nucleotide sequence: TGTGCCTGGAGCCCACAGGCTGAGCGTGGGTACTTC. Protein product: CAWSPQAERGYF.

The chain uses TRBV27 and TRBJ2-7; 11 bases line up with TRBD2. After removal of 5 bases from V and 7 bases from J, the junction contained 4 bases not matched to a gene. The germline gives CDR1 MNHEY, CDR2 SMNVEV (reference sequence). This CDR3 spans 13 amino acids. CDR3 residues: CASSVAGGWEQYF. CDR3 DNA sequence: TGTGCCAGCAGTGTAGCGGGAGGGTGGGAGCAGTACTTC.

In DNA, the CDR3 is TGCGCCAGCAGCCCCGGCTCTAGCCTAGACGAGCAGTACTTC. This gives the protein CASSPGSSLDEQYF. The rearrangement links TRBV5-1 to TRBJ2-7, with D tentatively TRBD2 (5 bases). V lost 4 bases and J 5 bases, leaving 16 bases between the germline ends. The CDR3 length is 14 residues. The germline V gene has CDR1 SGHRS and CDR2 YFSETQ.

The DNA of the CDR3 is TGTGCCATCAGGGGACAGATTTTAATGAACACTGAAGCTTTCTTT. This codes for CAIRGQILMNTEAFF. The chain has TRBV10-3 and TRBJ1-1, with TRBD1 identical over 7 bases. The CDR3 has 15 amino acids. Germline V gene lookup returns CDR1 ENHRY and CDR2 SYGVKD. V gave up 6 bases and J gave up 0 bases; unmatched junction bases: 7.